Below, one T cell receptor (beta chain) is given with its context. The sample is drawn from a study of early T cells in non-severe SARS-CoV-2 infection. TCRdb called the 5' RACE reads again in MiXCR, with one record for every CDR3 protein. The table lists more than 65,000 distinct CDR3 sequences, over 10% of them singletons. The CDR3 loop spans 19 amino acids. Trimming stripped 1 base from V and 4 bases from J, with 24 bases between. Germline loops: CDR1 SGHVS, CDR2 FQNEAQ. The material was whole blood, obtained at baseline. The J gene is TRBJ2-3, the V gene TRBV7-8, with D possibly being TRBD1 (7 bases). This receptor was identified in an adult who was a healthcare worker with PCR-confirmed SARS-CoV-2 infection or an uninfected control (not recorded which). Here the CDR3 reads CASSLVLLNRGPGADTQYF. CDR3 bases: TGTGCCAGCAGCTTAGTCCTATTGAACAGGGGCCCGGGGGCAGATACGCAGTATTTT.